Shown below are 27 T cell receptor beta chains from a single sample sequenced in a study of T cells in Graves' hyperthyroidism and ophthalmopathy. The source material, RNA transcripts, was used to amplify TCR beta CDR3 regions. A set of HTBI primers served as the primers for a first-round RT-PCR of the TCR CDR3. Each CDR3 protein is one row after TCRdb ran MiXCR on the multiplex PCR reads. The repertoire holds a few hundred thousand distinct CDR3 sequences, with around 42% as singletons. The specimen sequenced was peripheral blood or thyroid tissue (not recorded which). Source of these receptors: a young woman with Graves' hyperthyroidism.

This clonotype was detected many times. The chain recombines TRBV12-3 or TRBV12-4 with TRBJ1-6; 7 bases agree with TRBD1. The CDR3 totals 15 residues. J lost 7 bases, V lost 4 bases, and 7 bases had no gene match. The CDR3 sequence: CASSSGQVGNSPLHF. DNA for the CDR3: TGTGCCAGCAGTTCTGGACAGGTTGGGAATTCACCCCTCCACTTT.

This clonotype was counted many times. The chain employs TRBV27 and TRBJ1-6; TRBD1 agrees at 8 bases. The germline gives CDR1 MNHEY, CDR2 SMNVEV (reference sequence). Trimming cost V 4 bases and J 5 bases; bases outside gene matches: 1. This CDR3 comprises 14 residues. The CDR3 DNA sequence: TGTGCCAGCAGTTGGACAGGGCATAATTCACCCCTCCACTTT. It codes for CASSWTGHNSPLHF.

This chain connects TRBV20-1 to TRBJ2-7; the match to TRBD2 covers 14 bases. Near its end, the DNA agrees better with TRBJ2-1, so the J call may be wrong. Germline V gene data show CDR1 as DFQATT and CDR2 as SNEGSKA (reference sequence). The CDR3 extends over 14 amino acids. The CDR3 reads CSMTSGRAHNEQFF. CDR3 DNA sequence: TGCAGTATGACTAGCGGGAGGGCCCACAATGAGCAGTTCTTC.

The chain is built from TRBV7-9 and TRBJ2-1; 10 positions match TRBD2. The CDR3 runs to 15 residues. The J segment lost 8 bases and the V segment lost 3 bases, leaving 7 bases of the junction unmatched. CDR1 is SEHNR and CDR2 is FQNEAQ in the germline V gene (reference sequence). The CDR3 bases are TGTGCCAGCAGCTTGTATACTAGCGGGAACTATGAGCAGTTCTTC. This sequence encodes CASSLYTSGNYEQFF.

The chain has TRBV19 and TRBJ2-1; 10 nucleotides match TRBD2. Unmatched junction bases numbered 12, after V lost 7 bases and J lost 6 bases. The CDR3 sequence is 16 residues long. In germline, CDR1 is LNHDA, CDR2 SQIVND (reference sequence). As DNA, the CDR3 is TGTGCCAGTAAGATTGGGACTAGCGCCCGCAGCAATGAGCAGTTCTTC. It specifies CASKIGTSARSNEQFF.

As for this clonotype: A single base separates this from a much larger clone, so it may be a read error. Since the CDR3 does not end with the conserved phenylalanine or tryptophan, this likely comes from a read error. V gene TRBV5-6 combines with J gene TRBJ2-5, with TRBD1 as a possible D gene (7 bases). The CDR3 is 16 residues long. Trimming removed 0 bases from V and 3 bases from J, with 15 bases in between. CDR1 is SGHDT and CDR2 is YYEEEE in the germline V gene. The CDR3 DNA sequence: TGTGCCAGCAGCTTGGGTGCGACAGGGAGGAAAGAGACCCAGTACCTC. It is translated as CASSLGATGRKETQYL.

The chain joins TRBV20-1 to TRBJ2-7; 8 nucleotides match TRBD1. The CDR3 covers 12 residues. Germline V gene data show CDR1 as DFQATT and CDR2 as SNEGSKA (reference sequence). Trimming cost V 8 bases and J 5 bases; bases outside gene matches: 8. The CDR3 loop is CSLSQGAHEQYF. Written as DNA, the CDR3 is TGCAGTCTCTCCCAGGGGGCCCACGAGCAGTACTTC.

The chain links TRBV24-1 to TRBJ2-2, with D perhaps matching TRBD2 (5 bases). This CDR3 contains 16 residues. Germline CDR1 KGHDR, CDR2 SFDVKD. Trimming took 3 bases from V and 0 from J, leaving 10 bases between them. CDR3 nucleotide sequence: TGTGCCACCAGTGATCCCTGGGGAGCGAACACCGGGGAGCTGTTTTTT. Amino acid sequence: CATSDPWGANTGELFF.

This chain uses TRBV5-1 with TRBJ1-1, with TRBD1 matching over 9 bases. The CDR3 extends over 12 amino acids. Germline-derived CDR1 and CDR2 are SGHRS and YFSETQ. V trimming: 9 bases; J trimming: 9 bases; junction bases outside the gene matches: 9. The DNA of the CDR3 is TGCGCCACCGGACAGGGGACAGGGCAAGCTTTCTTT. Protein sequence: CATGQGTGQAFF.

This clonotype was detected many times. The rearrangement uses TRBV25-1 and TRBJ1-1, with a tentative D call TRBD1 (5 bases). The CDR3 contains 13 residues. Trimming left V 4 bases short and J 8 bases short, with 14 bases between. Germline V gene data show CDR1 as MGHDK and CDR2 as SYGVNS. CDR3 in amino acids: CASSVGTLTEAFF. The CDR3 DNA sequence: TGTGCCAGCAGTGTCGGGACTCTAACCGAAGCTTTCTTT. Variable domain in full (rest from reference TRBV25-1 and TRBJ1-1): EADIYQTPRYLVIGTGKKITLECSQTMGHDKMYWYQQDPGMELHLIHYSYGVNSTEKGDLSSESTVSRIRTEHFPLTLESARPSHTSQYLCASSVGTLTEAFFGQGTRLTVV.

This chain joins TRBV20-1 and TRBJ2-6; maybe TRBD1 (6 bases). V lost 5 bases, J lost 3 bases, and 17 bases lay in between. The CDR3 runs to 16 residues. Germline assignment: CDR1 DFQATT and CDR2 SNEGSKA (reference sequence). The CDR3 loop reads CSAPWTANYGANVLTF. DNA for the CDR3: TGCAGTGCTCCTTGGACAGCTAACTATGGGGCCAACGTCCTGACTTTC.

The gene calls are TRBV29-1 and TRBJ2-1; the match to TRBD1 covers 7 bases. With V trimmed by 2 bases and J by 3 bases, 7 bases remained unmatched. Germline CDR1 SQVTM, CDR2 ANQGSEA. This CDR3 is built from 15 residues. CDR3 protein: CSVEKEQGSYNEQFF. As DNA, the CDR3 is TGCAGCGTTGAAAAAGAACAGGGGAGCTACAATGAGCAGTTCTTC.

A single count supports this clonotype. The CDR3 does not end in the conserved phenylalanine or tryptophan, so this is likely a read error. The limits of the CDR3 on the DNA are not certain, so only TCRdb's listed CDR3 is given. CDR3 sequence: CASSPLTWRSSYNEPLC. The rearrangement uses TRBV7-9 and TRBJ2-1. Germline lookup yields CDR1 SEHNR and CDR2 FQNEAQ (reference sequence). The CDR3 comprises 17 residues, both ends counted.

This clonotype was counted a few times. The chain combines TRBV2 with TRBJ2-1; TRBD2 agrees at 7 bases. With V trimmed by 5 bases and J by 4 bases, 5 bases remained unmatched. The germline V gene encodes CDR1 SNHLY and CDR2 FYNNEI. The CDR3 has 14 amino acids. The CDR3, as DNA: TGTGCCAGCAGTAGCGGGAACTATTACAATGAGCAGTTCTTC. Protein: CASSSGNYYNEQFF.

The chain is built from TRBV2 and TRBJ2-6, with 8 bases fitting TRBD1. The CDR3 sequence is 16 residues long. Per germline, CDR1 SNHLY and CDR2 FYNNEI. V shed 6 bases, J shed 0 bases, and the junction held 4 bases outside the gene matches. The CDR3 loop reads CASSRGQASGANVLTF. CDR3 DNA: TGTGCCAGCAGCCGGGGACAGGCCTCTGGGGCCAACGTCCTGACTTTC.

The J gene is TRBJ2-7, the V gene TRBV7-3, with D perhaps TRBD2 (6 bases). CDR1 and CDR2 (germline): SGHTA, FQGTGA. Trimming took off 6 bases at V and 7 bases at J, with 19 bases between the two ends. The CDR3 has 14 amino acids. CDR3 sequence reads: CASRGGREYTEQYF. CDR3 bases: TGTGCCAGCAGGGGCGGACGGGAGTATACTGAGCAGTACTTC.

The V call is TRBV2, the J call TRBJ1-2, with 10 bases lining up with TRBD1. CDR3 size: 15 residues. The junction had 8 bases not matched to a gene; V was cut back by 3 bases and J by 7 bases. Per the germline V gene, CDR1 is SNHLY and CDR2 is FYNNEI. In nucleotides, the CDR3 is TGTGCCAGCAGTGACGGGACAGGGGTTGTGGCTGGCTACACCTTC. Translation: CASSDGTGVVAGYTF.

This clonotype was seen ten or more times. The chain carries TRBV11-2 and TRBJ1-5, with 11 bases matching TRBD1. V gave up 5 bases and J gave up 6 bases; unmatched junction bases: 0. From germline, CDR1 is SGHAT and CDR2 FQNNGV. The CDR3 spans 13 residues. In DNA, the CDR3 is TGTGCCAGCAGCGGGACAGGGGGTCAGCCCCAGCATTTT. Translated: CASSGTGGQPQHF.

In its sample, this clonotype was seen many times. The chain carries TRBV20-1 and TRBJ2-7, with D perhaps being TRBD1 or TRBD2 (5 bases each). Germline CDR1 is DFQATT and CDR2 is SNEGSKA (reference sequence). Trimming left V 4 bases short and J 4 bases short, with 17 bases between. The CDR3 is made up of 14 amino acids. CDR3 region: CSATHGASGYEQYF. CDR3 nucleotides: TGCAGTGCTACCCACGGGGCGAGCGGATACGAGCAGTACTTC.

The rearrangement joins TRBV6-1 to TRBJ2-7; D is perhaps TRBD1 (5 bases). V was pared by 0 bases and J by 3 bases, with 9 bases between. CDR1 and CDR2 from the germline V gene are MNHNS and SASEGT. The CDR3 covers 14 residues. The CDR3 region is CASSEAGQGYEQYF. CDR3 DNA sequence: TGTGCCAGCAGTGAAGCCGGGCAGGGCTACGAGCAGTACTTC.

The chain employs TRBV12-3 or TRBV12-4 and TRBJ2-5, with a tentative D call TRBD1 (5 bases). V was cut by 7 bases and J by 2 bases, with 11 bases left in between. This CDR3 is 13 amino acids long. The chain's CDR3 is CASTFTGQETQYF. The CDR3 DNA sequence: TGTGCCAGCACCTTTACAGGACAAGAGACCCAGTACTTC.

This clonotype has a count of ten or more. The genes are TRBV2 and TRBJ2-7, with a tentative D call TRBD2 (5 bases). Judging by the DNA end, TRBJ2-1 fits better; the J call may be wrong. The CDR3 contains 11 residues. The germline V gene encodes CDR1 SNHLY and CDR2 FYNNEI. Here the CDR3 DNA reads TGTGCCAGCAGTGAGAGGGCAACGCAGTTCTTC. As protein: CASSERATQFF.

The V and J genes are TRBV7-2 and TRBJ2-1, with D unresolved. This CDR3 spans 14 amino acids. Germline CDR1 and CDR2: SGHTA and FQGNSA. With 7 bases removed from V and 5 bases from J, the gap between germline ends came to 15 bases. In nucleotides, the CDR3 is TGTGCCAGCAAATCCGGGTCGGCAAACAATGAGCAGTTCTTC. Amino acids: CASKSGSANNEQFF. Full variable domain (outside the CDR3, taken from reference TRBV7-2 and TRBJ2-1): GAGVSQSPSNKVTEKGKDVELRCDPISGHTALYWYRQSLGQGLEFLIYFQGNSAPDKSGLPSDRFSAERTGGSVSTLTIQRTQQEDSAVYLCASKSGSANNEQFFGPGTRLTVL.

The chain links TRBV10-3 to TRBJ1-2; 8 bases agree with TRBD1. The CDR3 runs to 16 residues. The germline gives CDR1 ENHRY, CDR2 SYGVKD. V gave up 4 bases and J gave up 5 bases; unmatched junction bases: 12. The CDR3: CAISANRGKGTYGYTF. The CDR3 nucleotides read TGTGCCATCAGTGCGAACAGGGGGAAAGGGACGTATGGCTACACCTTC.

In this sample, this clonotype turned up many times. One end of the junction varies from germline; a read error may be responsible. The genes are TRBV20-1 and TRBJ2-7, with TRBD2 matching over 12 bases. Germline V gene data show CDR1 as DFQATT and CDR2 as SNEGSKA (reference sequence). The CDR3 contains 14 residues. The CDR3 nucleotides are TGCAGTGCTAGAGGTATCGGACTAGCGGGACTAGAACCATTC. This encodes CSARGIGLAGLEPF.

CDR3 bases: TGTGCCAGCAGTGAGGGTGGGAGGACTAGCGGGACATCTGAGCAGTTCTTC. Translating gives CASSEGGRTSGTSEQFF. V is TRBV2 and J is TRBJ2-5, with 12 bases aligning to TRBD2. The DNA end lines up better with TRBJ2-1; the J call may be wrong. The CDR3 sequence is 17 residues long. Per germline, CDR1 SNHLY and CDR2 FYNNEI.

The table lists this clonotype with a count of one. The chain is built from TRBV20-1 and TRBJ1-3, with no clear D. CDR1 and CDR2 (germline): DFQATT, SNEGSKA (reference sequence). V lost 6 bases, J lost 3 bases, and 24 bases lay in between. The CDR3 is made up of 17 amino acids. The CDR3 DNA is TGCAGTGCCAGCAGCTCCAAGTCCCTGCGAGGTGGAAACACCATATATTTT. The encoded protein is CSASSSKSLRGGNTIYF.